This is a list of T cell receptor beta chains from one sample in a study of CD8 T cells in Susac syndrome. TCRdb itself ran the immunoSEQ multiplex PCR reads through MiXCR, one entry per CDR3 protein. The repertoire holds 120,000 to 150,000 distinct CDR3 sequences, with approximately 95% as singletons. Sequenced: CD8+ T cells from PBMCs. These receptors were obtained from a human donor in good health. The CDR3 runs from the conserved cysteine through the conserved F or W. D genes are given only for firm matches. Only part of the rows carry a size: once, few, many, or a class if the clone is expanded.

abundance: NA
v_gene: TRBV9
j_gene: TRBJ2-1
d_gene: TRBD2
CDR3nt: TGTGCCAGCAGCGTAGAGGTAGCGGGAGGAAGTGGTGAGCAGTTCTTC
CDR3aa: CASSVEVAGGSGEQFF

abundance: NA
v_gene: TRBV4-3
j_gene: TRBJ2-2
d_gene: TRBD1
CDR3nt: TGCGCCAGCAGCCAATGGACAGGGAACACCGGGGAGCTGTTTTTT
CDR3aa: CASSQWTGNTGELFF

abundance: NA
v_gene: TRBV28
j_gene: TRBJ2-1
d_gene: NA
CDR3nt: TGTGCCAGTAAGCTCGGGGCCAGCTCCTACAATGAGCAGTTCTTC
CDR3aa: CASKLGASSYNEQFF

abundance: NA
v_gene: TRBV20-1
j_gene: TRBJ2-1
d_gene: NA
CDR3nt: TGCAGTGCTAGTCTAGGCGAGCAGTTCTTC
CDR3aa: CSASLGEQFF

abundance: NA
v_gene: TRBV28
j_gene: TRBJ2-3
d_gene: TRBD2
CDR3nt: TGTGCCAGCAAGGTGGCGGGAGGCCCCACAGATACGCAGTATTTT
CDR3aa: CASKVAGGPTDTQYF

abundance: NA
v_gene: TRBV4-2
j_gene: TRBJ2-3
d_gene: TRBD2
CDR3nt: TGTGCCAGCAGCCAAGATGGGATAGCGGGAGCTGGGGGCACAGATACGCAGTATTTT
CDR3aa: CASSQDGIAGAGGTDTQYF

abundance: NA
v_gene: TRBV15
j_gene: TRBJ1-5
d_gene: NA
CDR3nt: TGTGCCACCAGCAGAGATTCCCGCAATCAGCCCCAGCATTTT
CDR3aa: CATSRDSRNQPQHF

abundance: NA
v_gene: TRBV20-1
j_gene: TRBJ2-7
d_gene: TRBD1
CDR3nt: TGCAGTGCTAGAGAAGCAGGGGGCTCGTACGAGCAGTACTTC
CDR3aa: CSAREAGGSYEQYF

abundance: NA
v_gene: TRBV28
j_gene: TRBJ2-3
d_gene: NA
CDR3nt: TGTGCCAGCGGCGGTAGCGGAGATACGCAGTATTTT
CDR3aa: CASGGSGDTQYF

abundance: NA
v_gene: TRBV29-1
j_gene: TRBJ2-1
d_gene: NA
CDR3nt: TGCAGCGTTGTACCGGGACGGAGTCCTTACTACAATGAGCAGTTCTTC
CDR3aa: CSVVPGRSPYYNEQFF

abundance: NA
v_gene: TRBV29-1
j_gene: TRBJ1-3
d_gene: NA
CDR3nt: TGCAGCGTTGTGGAGTCTGGAAACACCATATATTTT
CDR3aa: CSVVESGNTIYF

abundance: NA
v_gene: TRBV29-1
j_gene: TRBJ1-1
d_gene: NA
CDR3nt: TGCAGCGCTATCTCGATGGGCACTGAAGCTTTCTTT
CDR3aa: CSAISMGTEAFF

abundance: few
v_gene: TRBV6-2/TRBV6-3
j_gene: TRBJ2-1
d_gene: NA
CDR3nt: TGTGCCAGCAGTTTGACCTACAATGAGCAGTTCTTC
CDR3aa: CASSLTYNEQFF

abundance: NA
v_gene: TRBV9
j_gene: TRBJ2-1
d_gene: NA
CDR3nt: TGTGCCAGCAGCGTGGGGGTGTTAGGTGAGCAGTTCTTC
CDR3aa: CASSVGVLGEQFF

abundance: once
v_gene: TRBV7-9
j_gene: TRBJ2-1
d_gene: NA
CDR3nt: TGTGCCAGCAGCTATGAGAGCTCCTACAATGAGCAGTTCTTC
CDR3aa: CASSYESSYNEQFF

abundance: NA
v_gene: TRBV7-9
j_gene: TRBJ2-7
d_gene: NA
CDR3nt: TGTGCCAGCAGCTCCCACCTTGGTGGTGGTTCCTACGAGCAGTACTTC
CDR3aa: CASSSHLGGGSYEQYF

abundance: NA
v_gene: TRBV3-1
j_gene: TRBJ2-3
d_gene: NA
CDR3nt: TGTGCCAGCAGCTCTGTTCCGACAGATACGCAGTATTTT
CDR3aa: CASSSVPTDTQYF

abundance: NA
v_gene: TRBV5-1
j_gene: TRBJ2-1
d_gene: TRBD2
CDR3nt: TGCGCCAGCAGCTTGGAGCTAGCGGGAGTCTTTTACAATGAGCAGTTCTTC
CDR3aa: CASSLELAGVFYNEQFF

abundance: NA
v_gene: TRBV19
j_gene: TRBJ2-1
d_gene: NA
CDR3nt: TGTGCCAGTAGTATACAGGGATACAATGAGCAGTTCTTC
CDR3aa: CASSIQGYNEQFF

abundance: NA
v_gene: TRBV12-3/TRBV12-4
j_gene: TRBJ2-7
d_gene: NA
CDR3nt: TGTGCCAGCAGTCCTGGGACATCGTTCAAGTACTTC
CDR3aa: CASSPGTSFKYF

abundance: NA
v_gene: TRBV29-1
j_gene: TRBJ1-1
d_gene: TRBD1
CDR3nt: TGCAGCGACGCCGGACAGGGCGGGGACACTGAAGCTTTCTTT
CDR3aa: CSDAGQGGDTEAFF

abundance: NA
v_gene: TRBV28
j_gene: TRBJ1-5
d_gene: TRBD1
CDR3nt: TGTGCCAGTGGACAGGGGCATCAGCCCCAGCATTTT
CDR3aa: CASGQGHQPQHF

abundance: NA
v_gene: TRBV20-1
j_gene: TRBJ1-1
d_gene: NA
CDR3nt: TGCAGTGCGTTGTCGGGGGTAGGAACTGAAGCTTTCTTT
CDR3aa: CSALSGVGTEAFF

abundance: NA
v_gene: TRBV5-4
j_gene: TRBJ2-7
d_gene: TRBD2
CDR3nt: TGTGCCAGCAGCCTCGGGAGGGCCCAGGACGAGCAGTACTTC
CDR3aa: CASSLGRAQDEQYF

abundance: NA
v_gene: TRBV29-1
j_gene: TRBJ2-3
d_gene: TRBD1
CDR3nt: TGCAGCGTTTCGATTGCGGAGACAGGGGGGCTCACAGATACGCAGTATTTT
CDR3aa: CSVSIAETGGLTDTQYF

abundance: NA
v_gene: TRBV24-1
j_gene: TRBJ2-1
d_gene: TRBD1
CDR3nt: TGTGCCACCAGTGACAGCTGGGACAGGGGGAGATACAATGAGCAGTTCTTC
CDR3aa: CATSDSWDRGRYNEQFF

abundance: NA
v_gene: TRBV6-5
j_gene: TRBJ2-1
d_gene: NA
CDR3nt: TGTGCCAGCAGTTACACCGGGGGTGCTGTCGATGAGCAGTTCTTC
CDR3aa: CASSYTGGAVDEQFF

abundance: NA
v_gene: TRBV20-1
j_gene: TRBJ2-4
d_gene: TRBD1
CDR3nt: TGCAGTGCTAGAGGCGCGACAGGGGATAGGGACATTCAGTACTTC
CDR3aa: CSARGATGDRDIQYF

abundance: NA
v_gene: TRBV15
j_gene: TRBJ2-7
d_gene: TRBD1
CDR3nt: TGTGCCACCAGCAGAGGACAGGGGGACTACGAGCAGTACTTC
CDR3aa: CATSRGQGDYEQYF

abundance: NA
v_gene: TRBV6-5
j_gene: TRBJ2-1
d_gene: NA
CDR3nt: TGTGCCAGCAGTACGGGCCTGAGCTCCTACAATGAGCAGTTCTTC
CDR3aa: CASSTGLSSYNEQFF

abundance: NA
v_gene: TRBV21-1
j_gene: TRBJ2-1
d_gene: NA
CDR3nt: TGTGCCAGCAGCAAATGTGAAGCGGGAGGTACTTACAATGAGCAGTTCTTC
CDR3aa: CASSKCEAGGTYNEQFF

abundance: NA
v_gene: TRBV12-3/TRBV12-4
j_gene: TRBJ2-1
d_gene: TRBD2
CDR3nt: TGTGCCAGCCTAGCGGGAGCTGAGCAGTTCTTC
CDR3aa: CASLAGAEQFF

abundance: NA
v_gene: TRBV4-3
j_gene: TRBJ1-1
d_gene: NA
CDR3nt: TGCGCCAGCAGCCAAGAACACTCGAGTACTGAAGCTTTCTTT
CDR3aa: CASSQEHSSTEAFF

abundance: NA
v_gene: TRBV4-1
j_gene: TRBJ2-1
d_gene: NA
CDR3nt: TGCGCCAGCAGCCAACGGACGGGGGACAATGAGCAGTTCTTC
CDR3aa: CASSQRTGDNEQFF

abundance: NA
v_gene: TRBV15
j_gene: TRBJ2-5
d_gene: TRBD1
CDR3nt: TGTGCCACCAGCAGCGACAGGGCGAACCAAGAGACCCAGTACTTC
CDR3aa: CATSSDRANQETQYF

abundance: once
v_gene: TRBV24-1
j_gene: TRBJ1-5
d_gene: TRBD1
CDR3nt: TGTGCCACCAGTGAAGGACAGGGAGACCAGCCCCAGCATTTT
CDR3aa: CATSEGQGDQPQHF

abundance: once
v_gene: TRBV27
j_gene: TRBJ1-2
d_gene: NA
CDR3nt: TGTGCCAGCAGTTTTTCAGGGGCGGACGGCTACACCTTC
CDR3aa: CASSFSGADGYTF

abundance: NA
v_gene: TRBV15
j_gene: TRBJ2-2
d_gene: NA
CDR3nt: TGTGCCACCAGCGGGGGAAGGCCAATGAACACCGGGGAGCTGTTTTTT
CDR3aa: CATSGGRPMNTGELFF

abundance: NA
v_gene: TRBV9
j_gene: TRBJ2-1
d_gene: NA
CDR3nt: TGTGCCAGCAGCGAGGCGGACAATGAGCAGTTCTTC
CDR3aa: CASSEADNEQFF

abundance: NA
v_gene: TRBV7-8
j_gene: TRBJ1-5
d_gene: NA
CDR3nt: TGTGCCAGCAGCTATGCAGGGAGAAGACAGCCCCAGCATTTT
CDR3aa: CASSYAGRRQPQHF

abundance: NA
v_gene: TRBV6-6
j_gene: TRBJ2-1
d_gene: NA
CDR3nt: TGTGCCAGCAGTTTTCAGCTTGAGCAGTTCTTC
CDR3aa: CASSFQLEQFF

abundance: NA
v_gene: TRBV4-3
j_gene: TRBJ1-1
d_gene: NA
CDR3nt: TGCGCCAGCAGCCAAGATACAGGGCACGCTATGAACACTGAAGCTTTCTTT
CDR3aa: CASSQDTGHAMNTEAFF

abundance: NA
v_gene: TRBV7-9
j_gene: TRBJ2-1
d_gene: TRBD2
CDR3nt: TGTGCCAGCAGCCCGAGCGGGAGAGGTGATGAGCAGTTCTTC
CDR3aa: CASSPSGRGDEQFF

abundance: NA
v_gene: TRBV5-6
j_gene: TRBJ2-7
d_gene: NA
CDR3nt: TGTGCCAGCAGCTTGGACACGGCGGGGCAGTACTTC
CDR3aa: CASSLDTAGQYF

abundance: NA
v_gene: TRBV11-2
j_gene: TRBJ1-1
d_gene: NA
CDR3nt: TGTGCCAGCAGCTCAAAATTTACAGGCTTCACGGGCACTGAAGCTTTCTTT
CDR3aa: CASSSKFTGFTGTEAFF

abundance: NA
v_gene: TRBV11-2
j_gene: TRBJ2-7
d_gene: TRBD2
CDR3nt: TGTGCCAGCAGTTCGACCAGCGGGAGGGCCTTCTACGAGCAGTACTTC
CDR3aa: CASSSTSGRAFYEQYF

abundance: NA
v_gene: TRBV12-3/TRBV12-4
j_gene: TRBJ2-7
d_gene: NA
CDR3nt: TGTGCCAGCAGTGGGGGCTACGAGCAGTACTTC
CDR3aa: CASSGGYEQYF

abundance: NA
v_gene: TRBV30
j_gene: TRBJ2-1
d_gene: NA
CDR3nt: TGTGCCTGGAGTTCAGCGGCAAGCTCCTACAATGAGCAGTTCTTC
CDR3aa: CAWSSAASSYNEQFF

abundance: NA
v_gene: TRBV20-1
j_gene: TRBJ2-1
d_gene: TRBD2
CDR3nt: TGCAGTGCTAGAGGGAGCGGGAGGGCCCCGGGTGAGCAGTTCTTC
CDR3aa: CSARGSGRAPGEQFF